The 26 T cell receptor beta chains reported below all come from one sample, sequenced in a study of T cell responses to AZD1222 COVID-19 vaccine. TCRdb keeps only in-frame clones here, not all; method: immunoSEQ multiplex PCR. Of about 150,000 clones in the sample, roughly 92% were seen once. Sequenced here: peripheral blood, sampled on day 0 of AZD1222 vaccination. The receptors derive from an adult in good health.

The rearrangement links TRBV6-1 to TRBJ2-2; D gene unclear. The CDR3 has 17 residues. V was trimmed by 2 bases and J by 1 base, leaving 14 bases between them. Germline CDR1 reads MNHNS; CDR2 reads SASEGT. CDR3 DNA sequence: TGTGCCAGCAGTGAACCGACCCCGATCGGGAACACCGGGGAGCTGTTTTTT. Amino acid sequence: CASSEPTPIGNTGELFF.

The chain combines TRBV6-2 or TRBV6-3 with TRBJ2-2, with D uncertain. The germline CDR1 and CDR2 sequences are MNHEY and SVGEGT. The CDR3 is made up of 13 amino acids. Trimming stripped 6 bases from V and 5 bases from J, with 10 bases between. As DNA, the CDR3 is TGTGCCAGCAGCGTGTCGGAGACCGGGGAGCTGTTTTTT. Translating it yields CASSVSETGELFF.

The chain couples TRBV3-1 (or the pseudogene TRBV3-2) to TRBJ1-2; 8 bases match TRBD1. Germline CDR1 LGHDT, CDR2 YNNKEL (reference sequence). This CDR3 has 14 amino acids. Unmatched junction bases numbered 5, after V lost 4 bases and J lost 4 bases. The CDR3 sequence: CASSRGQGGYGYTF. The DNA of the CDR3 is TGTGCCAGCAGCCGAGGACAGGGCGGCTATGGCTACACCTTC.

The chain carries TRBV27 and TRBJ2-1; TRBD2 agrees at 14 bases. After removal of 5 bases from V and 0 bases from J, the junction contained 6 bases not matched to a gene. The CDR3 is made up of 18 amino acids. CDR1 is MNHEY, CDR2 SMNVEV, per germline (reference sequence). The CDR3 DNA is TGTGCCAGCAGTCCTAGGACTAGCGGGAGGACCTCCTACAATGAGCAGTTCTTC. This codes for CASSPRTSGRTSYNEQFF.

CDR3 loop: CASSLTSGGRNQPQHF. The DNA of the CDR3 is TGTGCCAGCAGTCTAACCTCGGGGGGCCGAAATCAGCCCCAGCATTTT. The rearrangement uses TRBV27 and TRBJ1-5; D may be TRBD1 (6 bases). Germline V gene data show CDR1 as MNHEY and CDR2 as SMNVEV (reference sequence). The V end was cut by 5 bases, the J end by 4 bases, with 18 bases between. There are 16 residues in the CDR3.

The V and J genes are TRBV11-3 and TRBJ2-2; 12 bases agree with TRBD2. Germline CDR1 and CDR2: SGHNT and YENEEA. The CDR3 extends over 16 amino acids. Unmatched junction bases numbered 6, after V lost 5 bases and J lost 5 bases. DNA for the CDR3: TGTGCCAGCAGCCGACTAGCGGGAGCGCGGACCGGGGAGCTGTTTTTT. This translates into CASSRLAGARTGELFF.

This chain's CDR3 is CASSSRDSSYNEQFF. CDR3 sequence (DNA): TGTGCCAGCAGTTCCCGGGACTCCTCCTACAATGAGCAGTTCTTC. V and J are TRBV11-1 and TRBJ2-1; perhaps TRBD2 as D (6 bases). Per the germline V gene, CDR1 is SGHAT and CDR2 is FQDESV (reference sequence). The CDR3 sequence is 15 residues long. V was cut by 6 bases and J by 0 bases, with 12 bases left in between.

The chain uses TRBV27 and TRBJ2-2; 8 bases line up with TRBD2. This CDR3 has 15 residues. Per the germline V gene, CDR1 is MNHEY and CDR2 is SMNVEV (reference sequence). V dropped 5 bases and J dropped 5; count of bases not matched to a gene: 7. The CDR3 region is CASSPRGTSTGELFF. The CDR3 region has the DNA TGTGCCAGCAGTCCTCGGGGGACTAGTACCGGGGAGCTGTTTTTT.

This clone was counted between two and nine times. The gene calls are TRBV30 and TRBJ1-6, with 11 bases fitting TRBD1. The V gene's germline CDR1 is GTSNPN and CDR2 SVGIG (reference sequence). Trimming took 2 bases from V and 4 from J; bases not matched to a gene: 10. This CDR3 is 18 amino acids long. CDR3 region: CAWSSNLGTGGYNSPLHF. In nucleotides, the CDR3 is TGTGCCTGGAGTTCAAACTTGGGGACAGGGGGTTATAATTCACCCCTCCACTTT.

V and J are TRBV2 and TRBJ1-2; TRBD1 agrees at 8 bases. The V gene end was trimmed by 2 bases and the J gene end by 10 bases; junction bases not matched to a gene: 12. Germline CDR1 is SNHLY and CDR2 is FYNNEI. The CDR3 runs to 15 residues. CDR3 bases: TGTGCCAGCAGTGAATATAGGGGCAGGGGGCCGGACTACACCTTC. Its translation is CASSEYRGRGPDYTF. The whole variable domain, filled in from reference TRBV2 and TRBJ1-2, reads EPEVTQTPSHQVTQMGQEVILRCVPISNHLYFYWYRQILGQKVEFLVSFYNNEISEKSEIFDDQFSVERPDGSNFTLKIRSTKLEDSAMYFCASSEYRGRGPDYTFGSGTRLTVV.

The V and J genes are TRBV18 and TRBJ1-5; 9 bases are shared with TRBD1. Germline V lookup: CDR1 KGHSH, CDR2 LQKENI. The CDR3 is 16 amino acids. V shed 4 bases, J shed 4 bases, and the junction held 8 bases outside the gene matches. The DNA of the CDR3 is TGTGCCAGCTCACGGGCCGGGACAGGGACGAATCAGCCCCAGCATTTT. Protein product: CASSRAGTGTNQPQHF.

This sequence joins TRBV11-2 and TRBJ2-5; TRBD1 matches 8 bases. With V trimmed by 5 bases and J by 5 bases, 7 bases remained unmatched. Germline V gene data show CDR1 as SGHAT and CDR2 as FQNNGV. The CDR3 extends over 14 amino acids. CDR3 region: CASSADRVRETQYF. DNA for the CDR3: TGTGCCAGCAGCGCGGACAGGGTACGCGAGACCCAGTACTTC.

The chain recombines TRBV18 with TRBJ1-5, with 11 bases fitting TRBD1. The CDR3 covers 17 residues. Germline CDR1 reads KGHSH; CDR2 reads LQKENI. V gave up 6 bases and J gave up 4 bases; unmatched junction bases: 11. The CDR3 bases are TGTGCCAGCTCCAACCAAGGGACAGGGGGACGAAATCAGCCCCAGCATTTT. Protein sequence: CASSNQGTGGRNQPQHF.

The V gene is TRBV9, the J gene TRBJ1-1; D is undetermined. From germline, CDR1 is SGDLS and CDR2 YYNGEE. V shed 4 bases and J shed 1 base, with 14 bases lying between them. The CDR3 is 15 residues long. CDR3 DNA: TGTGCCAGCAGCCTAGCGGGGTTTCCGAACACTGAAGCTTTCTTT. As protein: CASSLAGFPNTEAFF.

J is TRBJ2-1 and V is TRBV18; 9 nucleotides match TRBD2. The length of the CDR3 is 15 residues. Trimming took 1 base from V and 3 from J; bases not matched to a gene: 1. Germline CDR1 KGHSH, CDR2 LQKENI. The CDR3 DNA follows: TGTGCCAGCTCACCACAAGCGGGGGGCTACAATGAGCAGTTCTTC. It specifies CASSPQAGGYNEQFF.

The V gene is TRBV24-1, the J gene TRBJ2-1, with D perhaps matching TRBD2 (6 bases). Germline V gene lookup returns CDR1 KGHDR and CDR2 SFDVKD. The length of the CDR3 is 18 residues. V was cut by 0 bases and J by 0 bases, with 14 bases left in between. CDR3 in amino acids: CATSDLESVGGSYNEQFF. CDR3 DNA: TGTGCCACCAGTGATTTGGAGTCTGTGGGAGGCTCCTACAATGAGCAGTTCTTC.

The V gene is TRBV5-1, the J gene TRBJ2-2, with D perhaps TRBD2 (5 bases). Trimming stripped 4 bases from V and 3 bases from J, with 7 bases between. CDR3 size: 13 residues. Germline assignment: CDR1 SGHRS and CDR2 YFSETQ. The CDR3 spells CASSLGDTGELFF. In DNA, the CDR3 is TGCGCCAGCAGCCTCGGGGACACCGGGGAGCTGTTTTTT.

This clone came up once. The CDR3 region is CASRDTSTDTQYF. In DNA, the CDR3 is TGTGCCAGCAGGGACACTAGCACAGATACGCAGTATTTT. The chain is built from TRBV6-5 and TRBJ2-3; tentatively, D is TRBD1 (5 bases). The V end lost 6 bases, the J end lost 0 bases, and 7 bases lay between the germline ends. Germline CDR1 and CDR2: MNHEY and SVGAGI. The CDR3 runs 13 residues.

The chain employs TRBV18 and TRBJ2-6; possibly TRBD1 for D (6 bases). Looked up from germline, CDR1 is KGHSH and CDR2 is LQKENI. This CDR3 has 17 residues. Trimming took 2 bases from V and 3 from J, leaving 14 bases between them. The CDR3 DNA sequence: TGTGCCAGCTCACCATGGCAGGGGACAAGTGGGGCCAACGTCCTGACTTTC. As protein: CASSPWQGTSGANVLTF. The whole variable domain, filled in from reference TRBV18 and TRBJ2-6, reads NAGVMQNPRHLVRRRGQEARLRCSPMKGHSHVYWYRQLPEEGLKFMVYLQKENIIDESGMPKERFSAEFPKEGPSILRIQQVVRGDSAAYFCASSPWQGTSGANVLTFGAGSRLTVL.

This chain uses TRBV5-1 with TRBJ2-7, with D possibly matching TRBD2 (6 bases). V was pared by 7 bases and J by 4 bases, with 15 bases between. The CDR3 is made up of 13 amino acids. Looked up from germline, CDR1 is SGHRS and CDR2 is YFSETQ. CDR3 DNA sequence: TGCGCCAGCTCCCCCCGCGGGGCTTACGAGCAGTACTTC. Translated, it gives CASSPRGAYEQYF.

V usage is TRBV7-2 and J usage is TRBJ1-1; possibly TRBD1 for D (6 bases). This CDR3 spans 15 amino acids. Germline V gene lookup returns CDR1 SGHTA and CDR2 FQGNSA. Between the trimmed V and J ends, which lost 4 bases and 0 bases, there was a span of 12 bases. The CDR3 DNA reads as TGTGCCAGCAGCTCACAGGGAGCTATGAACACTGAAGCTTTCTTT. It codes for CASSSQGAMNTEAFF.

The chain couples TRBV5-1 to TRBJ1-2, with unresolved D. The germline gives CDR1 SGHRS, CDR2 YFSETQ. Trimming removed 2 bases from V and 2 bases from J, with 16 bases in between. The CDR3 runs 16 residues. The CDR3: CASSFYMRDTNYGYTF. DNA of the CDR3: TGCGCCAGCAGCTTTTATATGCGTGACACCAACTATGGCTACACCTTC.

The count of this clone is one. The CDR3 reads CASSWGASNQPQHF. CDR3 in DNA: TGTGCCAGCAGTTGGGGGGCGAGCAATCAGCCCCAGCATTTT. This chain connects TRBV6-2 or TRBV6-3 to TRBJ1-5, with D maybe TRBD1 (6 bases). The V gene's germline CDR1 is MNHEY and CDR2 SVGEGT. V was pared by 4 bases and J by 1 base, with 8 bases between. The CDR3 covers 14 residues.

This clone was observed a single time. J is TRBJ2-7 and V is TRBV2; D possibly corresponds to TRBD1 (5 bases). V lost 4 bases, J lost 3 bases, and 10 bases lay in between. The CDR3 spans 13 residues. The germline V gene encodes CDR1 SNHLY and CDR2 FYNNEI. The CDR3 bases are TGTGCCAGCAGTGCTCAGGGCTACTACGAGCAGTACTTC. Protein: CASSAQGYYEQYF.

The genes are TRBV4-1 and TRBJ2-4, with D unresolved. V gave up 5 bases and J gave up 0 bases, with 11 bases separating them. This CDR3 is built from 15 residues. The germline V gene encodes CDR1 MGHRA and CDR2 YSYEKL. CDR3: CASSSPSTAKNIQYF. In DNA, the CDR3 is TGCGCCAGCAGCTCCCCTTCGACAGCCAAAAACATTCAGTACTTC.

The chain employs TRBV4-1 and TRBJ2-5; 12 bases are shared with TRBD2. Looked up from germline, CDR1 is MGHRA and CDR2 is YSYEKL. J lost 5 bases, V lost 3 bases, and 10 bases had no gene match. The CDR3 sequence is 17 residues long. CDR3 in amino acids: CASSHSASGRATETQYF. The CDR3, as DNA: TGCGCCAGCAGCCACTCGGCTAGCGGGAGGGCCACGGAGACCCAGTACTTC.